This T cell receptor (beta chain) was profiled in a study of OX40 agonist ivuxolimab in advanced cancers. Study-wide context: Patients were treated with ivuxolimab, an agonistic anti-OX40 (CD134) antibody. From about 23 to 85 years was the age range, with a mean of around 57 years, and 65% to 90% were male. Study findings and constraints: Averaging showed that CD8+ T cells had more expanded clones than CD4+ did. Antigen targets of the expanded peripheral T cells went undetermined.

Method: immunoSEQ multiplex PCR; TCRdb's copy keeps in-frame clones and lacks some. The table records over 50,000 clones, 70% to 90% of them present only once. The CDR3 spans 17 residues. CDR1 LNHDA and CDR2 SQIVND come from the germline V gene (reference sequence). Trimming stripped 3 bases from V and 0 bases from J, with 18 bases between. Comment on this clone: Its antigen is not known.

This rearrangement joins TRBV19 to TRBJ2-7; the D is unclear. The material was CD4+ or CD8+ T cells sorted from blood, obtained in a trial of the OX40 agonist ivuxolimab. The source is an adult with an advanced solid tumor such as melanoma, head and neck, liver or kidney cancer. The CDR3, as DNA: TGTGCCAGTAGTATTAGGGCGTCAGCCTGGGGCTCCTACGAGCAGTACTTC. It translates to CASSIRASAWGSYEQYF.